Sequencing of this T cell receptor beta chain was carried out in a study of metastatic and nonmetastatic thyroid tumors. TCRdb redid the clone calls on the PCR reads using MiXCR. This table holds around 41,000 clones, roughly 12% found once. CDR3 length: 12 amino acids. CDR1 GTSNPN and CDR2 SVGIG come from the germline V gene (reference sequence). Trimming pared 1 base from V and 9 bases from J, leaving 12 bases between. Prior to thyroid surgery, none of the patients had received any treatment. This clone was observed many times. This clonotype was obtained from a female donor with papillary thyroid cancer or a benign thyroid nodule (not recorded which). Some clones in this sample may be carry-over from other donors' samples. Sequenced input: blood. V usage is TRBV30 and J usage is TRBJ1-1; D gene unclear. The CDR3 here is CAWSDPRQQAFF. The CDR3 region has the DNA TGTGCCTGGAGTGATCCTAGGCAGCAAGCTTTCTTT.